This T cell receptor beta chain was found in a study of regulatory T cells in long-lasting Graves disease. Study-wide context: Duration of antithyroid drug therapy among newly diagnosed Graves' patients was under 3 months. Findings and caveats of the study: Study of thyroid tissue was not done, with only peripheral blood studied. TRBV28 was favored in persistent disease, as were TRBJ1-2 and TRBJ2-5.

This clonotype has a count of ten or more. No antigen is known for it. Arm-PCR of CDR3 regions and iRepertoire HTBI primers were used to build TCR beta libraries. TCRdb processed the multiplex PCR reads anew with MiXCR; each CDR3 protein has one entry. This table has about 240,000 distinct CDR3 sequences, 20% appearing once. The time point was: newly diagnosed GD, antithyroid drugs for less than 3 months. Isolated PBMC RNA provided the starting material for the TCR library. The CDR3 length is 18 residues. Germline CDR1 is SEHNR and CDR2 is FQNEAQ (reference sequence). Trimming took off 3 bases at V and 0 bases at J, with 18 bases between the two ends.

V usage is TRBV7-9 and J usage is TRBJ2-1; possibly TRBD1 for D (6 bases). This clonotype was sampled from a female donor with Graves disease. This specimen was peripheral blood mononuclear cells (PBMCs), taken at new diagnosis, from a patient treated with antithyroid drugs. The CDR3 here is CASSFQRPGTSSYNEQFF. CDR3 DNA: TGTGCCAGCAGCTTTCAACGGCCCGGGACAAGCTCCTACAATGAGCAGTTCTTC. Drawing the rest from reference TRBV7-9 and TRBJ2-1, the complete variable domain is DTGVSQNPRHKITKRGQNVTFRCDPISEHNRLYWYRQTLGQGPEFLTYFQNEAQLEKSRLLSDRFSAERPKGSFSTLEIQRTEQGDSAMYLCASSFQRPGTSSYNEQFFGPGTRLTVL.